A single sample gave rise to the 3 T cell receptor beta chains below, sequenced in a study of CD8+ T cells in alopecia areata. Reverse transcribed after extraction, RNA yielded cDNA as the sequencing template. TCRdb's table, derived via immunoSEQ multiplex PCR, lists solely in-frame clones and lacks some. The data contain 130,000 or so clones, approximately 49% of them singletons. The sequencing used CD8+ T cells sorted from blood, collected at week 0. All receptors come from a human donor with alopecia areata.

V gene TRBV27 combines with J gene TRBJ1-5; unclear D gene. CDR3 length equals 14 residues. V lost 7 bases, J lost 3 bases, and 13 bases lay in between. The germline V gene encodes CDR1 MNHEY and CDR2 SMNVEV (reference sequence). CDR3 DNA: TGTGCCAGCAAAAGCAACAGCTTCAATCAGCCCCAGCATTTT. This gives the protein CASKSNSFNQPQHF.

This chain links TRBV13 with TRBJ2-4, with 8 nucleotides matching TRBD2. The germline gives CDR1 PRHDT, CDR2 FYEKMQ (reference sequence). There are 18 residues in the CDR3. The V gene end was trimmed by 5 bases and the J gene end by 5 bases; junction bases not matched to a gene: 17. The CDR3 nucleotides are TGTGCCAGCAGCATCAAATTTAGCGGGGCCCGCAGTCAAAACATTCAGTACTTC. As protein: CASSIKFSGARSQNIQYF.

J is TRBJ1-1 and V is TRBV7-9; TRBD1 is a possible D gene (6 bases). Germline CDR1 and CDR2: SEHNR and FQNEAQ (reference sequence). The CDR3 length is 13 residues. Deletions cut 8 bases from V and 3 bases from J, with 13 bases between. The CDR3 DNA reads as TGTGCCAGCCTCGATGAGGGGGACACTGAAGCTTTCTTT. It codes for CASLDEGDTEAFF.